One and the same sample provided the 3 T cell receptor beta chains below, sequenced in a study of T cells in Graves' hyperthyroidism and ophthalmopathy. What was amplified from RNA transcripts were TCR beta CDR3 regions. HTBI primers were employed in a first-round RT-PCR of the TCR CDR3. Each CDR3 protein is one row after TCRdb ran MiXCR on the multiplex PCR reads. The table shows a few hundred thousand distinct CDR3 sequences, with roughly 22% occurring only once. The sequencing sample was made of blood. The source of these receptors is a woman aged 70 to 79 with Graves' ophthalmopathy.

The chain recombines TRBV11-3 with TRBJ1-5, with 10 bases fitting TRBD1. The CDR3 covers 17 residues. Germline loops: CDR1 SGHNT, CDR2 YENEEA. The ends lost 3 bases at V and 7 bases at J; junction bases unmatched: 12. CDR3 amino acids: CASSFGTRTGGCQPQHF. The CDR3 coding sequence is TGTGCCAGCAGCTTTGGGACGCGGACAGGGGGGTGCCAGCCCCAGCATTTT.

The V and J genes are TRBV6-1 and TRBJ2-7, with D tentatively TRBD2 (6 bases). Germline lookup yields CDR1 MNHNS and CDR2 SASEGT. Trimming pared 8 bases from V and 4 bases from J, leaving 18 bases between. This CDR3 has 14 amino acids. The CDR3 is CASGHGGMGYEQYF. CDR3 DNA: TGTGCCAGCGGGCACGGCGGGATGGGATACGAGCAGTACTTC.

This clonotype was seen more than once but under ten times. The V and J genes are TRBV5-1 and TRBJ2-2; D possibly corresponds to TRBD1 (5 bases). Germline-derived CDR1 and CDR2 are SGHRS and YFSETQ. The CDR3 sequence is 15 residues long. V was cut by 9 bases and J by 1 base, with 16 bases left in between. CDR3 nucleotide sequence: TGCGCCACCAAGGTAGGGGCCCAGAACACCGGGGAGCTGTTTTTT. Protein sequence: CATKVGAQNTGELFF.